This TCR beta chain was recovered during a study of early T cells in non-severe SARS-CoV-2 infection. The wider study: Alpha and beta chains were unpaired, from unsorted whole-blood bulk RNA.

With regard to this clonotype: The antigen remains undetermined.

Individual cDNA molecules received unique molecular identifiers. TCRdb fed the 5' RACE reads into MiXCR, producing one record per CDR3 protein. In the table there are some 62,000 distinct CDR3 sequences, about 10% of which are singletons. Study-wide points: CD4 and private specificities were missed by VDJdb matching, which favored anti-spike CD8 responses.

CDR1 SEHNR and CDR2 FQNEAQ come from the germline V gene (reference sequence). The V end was cut by 1 base, the J end by 1 base, with 4 bases between. The CDR3 covers 14 residues. The chain employs TRBV7-9 and TRBJ2-2; D not resolved. The clonotype comes from an adult who was a healthcare worker with PCR-confirmed SARS-CoV-2 infection or an uninfected control (not recorded which). The source material was whole blood, sampled at baseline. In DNA form, the CDR3 reads TGTGCCAGCAGCTTAGACAGGAACACCGGGGAGCTGTTTTTT. It yields the protein CASSLDRNTGELFF.